Listed below are T cell receptor beta chains from one sample, sequenced in a study of T cell repertoires in cytomegalovirus infection. TCRdb reanalysed the reads using MiXCR and keeps one entry per CDR3 protein. The table has hundreds of thousands of distinct CDR3 sequences, about 40% seen once; the top ten hold around 2.6%. Sequenced: PBMCs. The origin of the receptors is a human donor in good health (CMV status not recorded). Some clones in this sample may be carry-over from other donors' samples. Each CDR3 is given with its conserved first and last residue. D genes are given only for firm matches. A clone size is listed for some rows: how often the clone was seen (once, few, many), or a class if it is expanded.

V: TRBV24-1; size: .; J: TRBJ2-3; D: .; DNA: TGTGCCACCAGTGACGCCCGGCCCCGCACAGATACGCAGTATTTT; CDR3: CATSDARPRTDTQYF
V: TRBV18; size: .; J: TRBJ1-5; D: .; DNA: TGTGCCAGCTCACCCTCCCCGGGACAAATTTCGGGGGCCCAGCATTTT; CDR3: CASSPSPGQISGAQHF
V: TRBV28; size: .; J: TRBJ2-1; D: .; DNA: TGTGCCAGCCACAGTTTATTCGGTAGGCAGTTCTTC; CDR3: CASHSLFGRQFF
V: TRBV28; size: .; J: TRBJ1-6; D: .; DNA: TGTGCCAGCAGTGTCGGGGTAGGTTCACCCCTCCACTTT; CDR3: CASSVGVGSPLHF
V: TRBV12-3/TRBV12-4; size: .; J: TRBJ2-7; D: .; DNA: TGTGCCAGCAGTAGAACGCGGGAGCAGTACTTC; CDR3: CASSRTREQYF
V: TRBV6-1; size: few; J: TRBJ1-5; D: .; DNA: TGTGCCAGCAGTGGGCAGGCCCCCAATCAGCCCCAGCATTTT; CDR3: CASSGQAPNQPQHF
V: TRBV7-8; size: .; J: TRBJ2-3; D: TRBD2; DNA: TGTGCCAGCAACAAACATGGGGAGGGGATTAGGACAGATACGCAGTATTTT; CDR3: CASNKHGEGIRTDTQYF
V: TRBV7-2; size: many; J: TRBJ2-1; D: TRBD2; DNA: TGTGCCAGCAGCTTAAGGTCTCTAGCGGGAGCTGGAAATGAGCAGTTCTTC; CDR3: CASSLRSLAGAGNEQFF
V: TRBV12-3/TRBV12-4; size: .; J: TRBJ2-4; D: .; DNA: TGTGCCAGCAGTCCTCAAAGAAACATTAAGTACTTC; CDR3: CASSPQRNIKYF
V: TRBV4-1; size: .; J: TRBJ1-1; D: .; DNA: TGCGCCAGCAGCCAAGTATCGGTCAGGGTAAACACTGAAGCTTTCTTT; CDR3: CASSQVSVRVNTEAFF
V: TRBV4-1; size: .; J: TRBJ1-2; D: TRBD1; DNA: TGCGCCAGCAGCCAAGGCCTGACAGGGGGCTCTGGCTACACCTTC; CDR3: CASSQGLTGGSGYTF
V: TRBV5-8; size: .; J: TRBJ2-7; D: .; DNA: TGTGCCAGCAGCTTGCCCAGGTACTACGAGCAGTACTTC; CDR3: CASSLPRYYEQYF
V: TRBV20-1; size: .; J: TRBJ2-7; D: .; DNA: TGCAGTGCCACTCCGGGCGACACCTACGAGCAGTACTTC; CDR3: CSATPGDTYEQYF
V: TRBV14; size: .; J: TRBJ2-5; D: .; DNA: TGTGCCAGCAGCGGGACCCGTGGGAAGACCCAGTACTTC; CDR3: CASSGTRGKTQYF
V: TRBV28; size: .; J: TRBJ1-6; D: TRBD1; DNA: TGTGCCGGACAGGGCAGCTCCTATAATTCACCCCTCCACTTT; CDR3: CAGQGSSYNSPLHF
V: TRBV28; size: .; J: TRBJ2-5; D: .; DNA: TGTGCCAGCAGTTCCCCTTGGGAGACCCAGTACTTC; CDR3: CASSSPWETQYF
V: TRBV28; size: many; J: TRBJ1-1; D: TRBD1; DNA: TGTGCCAGCAGTTCAGGGGGGATGAACACTGAAGCTTTCTTT; CDR3: CASSSGGMNTEAFF
V: TRBV6-6; size: .; J: TRBJ2-7; D: .; DNA: TGTGCCAGCAGTTACTCAATCTTCTCGAATAGGGACCTAAAGGGCGAGCAGTACTTC; CDR3: CASSYSIFSNRDLKGEQYF
V: TRBV28; size: .; J: TRBJ1-2; D: TRBD1; DNA: TGTGCCAGCAGTTCGATCTTACAACAGGGGGCGGGAGGCTACACCTTC; CDR3: CASSSILQQGAGGYTF
V: TRBV7-8; size: .; J: TRBJ1-1; D: .; DNA: TGTGCCAGCAGCCACTTAGGGCAGTTGAACACTGAAGCTTTATTT; CDR3: CASSHLGQLNTEALF
V: TRBV7-9; size: .; J: TRBJ2-6; D: .; DNA: TGTGCCAGCAGCTCTCTGAGCTCTGTGGCCAACGTCCTGACTTTC; CDR3: CASSSLSSVANVLTF
V: TRBV6-6; size: .; J: TRBJ1-3; D: .; DNA: TGTGCCAGCAGTTACCGGGAACCTGGAAACACCATATATTTT; CDR3: CASSYREPGNTIYF
V: TRBV7-9; size: .; J: TRBJ2-3; D: TRBD2; DNA: TGTGCCAGCAGCTTAGGGGCTAGCGGATATGGGCCAGATACGCAGTATTTT; CDR3: CASSLGASGYGPDTQYF
V: TRBV28; size: .; J: TRBJ1-5; D: .; DNA: TGTGCCAGCAGTTTACCGCTGGCAGCAAGTGAGCCCCAGCATTTT; CDR3: CASSLPLAASEPQHF
V: TRBV7-6; size: .; J: TRBJ2-1; D: .; DNA: TGTGCCAGCAGCTTAGAGGTCGGAAACCGTGATGAGCAGTTCTTC; CDR3: CASSLEVGNRDEQFF
V: TRBV20-1; size: .; J: TRBJ2-5; D: .; DNA: TGCAGTGCTAGCTTCGGGGGGCTACCCAAGACCCAGTACTTC; CDR3: CSASFGGLPKTQYF
V: TRBV28; size: .; J: TRBJ2-7; D: .; DNA: TGTGCCAGCAGTATCTGGGGCGAGCAGTACTTC; CDR3: CASSIWGEQYF
V: TRBV5-6; size: few; J: TRBJ1-1; D: .; DNA: TGTGCCAGCAGCGCGGGGGCAGGGAATAGTGACACTGAAGCTTTCTTT; CDR3: CASSAGAGNSDTEAFF
V: TRBV11-2; size: .; J: TRBJ2-2; D: .; DNA: TGTGCCAGCAGCTTAGTCTGGACTGCCTTAGGCGGGGAGCTGTTTTTT; CDR3: CASSLVWTALGGELFF
V: TRBV29-1; size: few; J: TRBJ2-7; D: .; DNA: TGCAGCGTTGAGCTGGACTCACTCTACGAGCAGTACTTC; CDR3: CSVELDSLYEQYF
V: TRBV27; size: many; J: TRBJ1-1; D: .; DNA: TGTGCCAGCAGTATTTTACCAGGGGATCGGACTGAAGCTTTCTTT; CDR3: CASSILPGDRTEAFF
V: TRBV5-6; size: .; J: TRBJ1-5; D: .; DNA: TGTGCCAGCAGCTTAGGGAGTCTTAGCAATCAGCCCCAGCATTTT; CDR3: CASSLGSLSNQPQHF
V: TRBV10-3; size: .; J: TRBJ1-5; D: .; DNA: TGTGCCATCAGTGAGTCGATCTCAACGACGGGATATAGAAATCAGCCCCAGCATTTT; CDR3: CAISESISTTGYRNQPQHF
V: TRBV5-6; size: .; J: TRBJ1-6; D: .; DNA: TGTGCCAGCAGTACGGGCGGCAGAAACTCACCCCTCCACTTT; CDR3: CASSTGGRNSPLHF
V: TRBV6-2/TRBV6-3; size: .; J: TRBJ1-6; D: .; DNA: TGTTCCAGCATAAGGAGGGTTGACGAGGTCGATTCACCCCTCCACTTT; CDR3: CSSIRRVDEVDSPLHF
V: TRBV5-1; size: few; J: TRBJ1-4; D: .; DNA: TGCGCCAGCAGCTTGGAAATCGGCAGGGGAGCAACTAATGAAAAACTGTTTTTT; CDR3: CASSLEIGRGATNEKLFF
V: TRBV20-1; size: few; J: TRBJ2-4; D: .; DNA: TGCAGTGCTAAGCAGGGGTTCCGGAACATTCAGTACTTC; CDR3: CSAKQGFRNIQYF
V: TRBV18; size: .; J: TRBJ2-6; D: TRBD2; DNA: TGTGCCAGCTCACCAGCAAATCTAGCGGGGCTCAGCTCTGGGGCCAACGTCCTGACTTTC; CDR3: CASSPANLAGLSSGANVLTF
V: TRBV7-6; size: .; J: TRBJ1-4; D: .; DNA: TGTGCCAGCAGCTTACGGTCACGTACTGAAAAACTGTTTTTT; CDR3: CASSLRSRTEKLFF
V: TRBV12-3/TRBV12-4; size: .; J: TRBJ1-2; D: .; DNA: TGTGCCAGCAGTTTAGTAGAGGGCCCCTATGGCTACACCTTC; CDR3: CASSLVEGPYGYTF
V: TRBV19; size: few; J: TRBJ2-2; D: TRBD2; DNA: TGTGCCAGTAGTTCGCGGGAGTGGTACACCGGGGAGCTGTTTTTT; CDR3: CASSSREWYTGELFF
V: TRBV27; size: .; J: TRBJ1-3; D: TRBD1; DNA: TGTGCCAGAAGCCGGGACAGTGGAAACACCCTATGTTTT; CDR3: CARSRDSGNTLCF
V: TRBV6-5; size: .; J: TRBJ2-7; D: .; DNA: TGTGCCAGCAGTTATTCCCGGAACTCCTACGAGCAGTACTTC; CDR3: CASSYSRNSYEQYF
V: TRBV11-2; size: .; J: TRBJ1-4; D: TRBD1; DNA: TGTGCCAGCAGCTTAGCGATACGGGGACAGGGTGCAACTAATGAAAAACTGTTTTTT; CDR3: CASSLAIRGQGATNEKLFF
V: TRBV28; size: .; J: TRBJ1-1; D: TRBD1; DNA: TGTGCCAGCAGTTTAATCACAGGGGTTAGTAACACTGAAGCTTTCTTT; CDR3: CASSLITGVSNTEAFF
V: TRBV7-2; size: .; J: TRBJ2-5; D: .; DNA: TGTGCCAGAAGCCTAGCGAATGATACGTTCTTC; CDR3: CARSLANDTFF
V: TRBV7-6; size: .; J: TRBJ2-1; D: .; DNA: TGTGCCAGCGCCCCAAGAGCCTTCTCCTACAATGAGCAGTTCTTC; CDR3: CASAPRAFSYNEQFF
V: TRBV25-1; size: once; J: TRBJ1-3; D: .; DNA: TGTGCCAGCAGTGATACAGGCGCTGGAAACACCATATATTTT; CDR3: CASSDTGAGNTIYF
V: TRBV7-8; size: .; J: TRBJ1-6; D: .; DNA: TGTGCCAGCAGCTTAGAGCCGACCAATTCACCCCTCCACTTT; CDR3: CASSLEPTNSPLHF
V: TRBV6-6; size: .; J: TRBJ2-2; D: .; DNA: TGTGCCAGCCGCGGCCCGGGACTCGCGAACACCGGGGAGCTGTTTTTT; CDR3: CASRGPGLANTGELFF
V: TRBV6-8; size: .; J: TRBJ2-3; D: .; DNA: TGTGCCAGCAGACGACTGGCTAGCGCTAGCACAGATACGCAGTATTTT; CDR3: CASRRLASASTDTQYF
V: TRBV28; size: .; J: TRBJ2-4; D: TRBD2; DNA: TGTGCCAGCAGTATACACCCTTTGACTAGCGCCAAAAACATTCAGTACTTC; CDR3: CASSIHPLTSAKNIQYF
V: TRBV12-3/TRBV12-4; size: few; J: TRBJ1-5; D: TRBD1; DNA: TGTGCCAGCAGGACAGGGGGCCATTTTAGCAATCAGCCCCAGCATTTT; CDR3: CASRTGGHFSNQPQHF
V: TRBV10-3; size: few; J: TRBJ1-1; D: TRBD1; DNA: TGTGCCATCAGTGAACCCGGGACAGGGCCCACTGAAGCTTTCTTT; CDR3: CAISEPGTGPTEAFF